The 28 T cell receptor beta chains below come from one sample, sequenced in a study of blood T cell repertoires in COVID-19. Some clones are missing from TCRdb's copy, which holds only in-frame ones; the method was immunoSEQ multiplex PCR. This table has about 170,000 clones, around 84% appearing once. Sequencing was carried out using peripheral blood. These receptors were taken from a woman between 70 and 85 years old with COVID-19, enrolled during active disease.

The chain couples TRBV6-6 to TRBJ2-5; D is possibly TRBD2 (5 bases). Germline-derived CDR1 and CDR2 are MNHNY and SVGAGI (reference sequence). Between the trimmed V and J ends, which lost 2 bases and 5 bases, there was a span of 6 bases. The CDR3 totals 12 residues. The CDR3 DNA follows: TGTGCCAGCAGTTACCGCGGGGAGACCCAGTACTTC. It encodes CASSYRGETQYF.

The V call is TRBV28, the J call TRBJ1-6; D may be TRBD1 (6 bases). Germline V gene data show CDR1 as MDHEN and CDR2 as SYDVKM. V was pared by 10 bases and J by 5 bases, with 18 bases between. The CDR3 consists of 15 residues. The CDR3 DNA reads TGTGCCATCGGCCCCACAGGGCGTCATAATTCACCCCTCCACTTT. This codes for CAIGPTGRHNSPLHF.

This chain joins TRBV19 and TRBJ2-2, with TRBD2 matching 14 bases. CDR1 is LNHDA, CDR2 SQIVND, per germline (reference sequence). V lost 3 bases and J lost 3; bases outside the gene matches: 6. The CDR3 is 18 residues long. The CDR3 DNA reads TGTGCCAGTAGTATCCTGACTAGCGGGGGGGTAGACACCGGGGAGCTGTTTTTT. It specifies CASSILTSGGVDTGELFF.

The V call is TRBV5-6, the J call TRBJ1-5; TRBD1 aligns across 7 bases. Germline assignment: CDR1 SGHDT and CDR2 YYEEEE. The J segment lost 0 bases and the V segment lost 4 bases, leaving 4 bases of the junction unmatched. CDR3 size: 15 residues. The CDR3 sequence: CASSLGTASNQPQHF. The CDR3, as DNA: TGTGCCAGCAGCCTGGGGACAGCTAGCAATCAGCCCCAGCATTTT. Supplemented by reference TRBV5-6 and TRBJ1-5, the full variable domain reads DAGVTQSPTHLIKTRGQQVTLRCSPKSGHDTVSWYQQALGQGPQFIFQYYEEEERQRGNFPDRFSGHQFPNYSSELNVNALLLGDSALYLCASSLGTASNQPQHFGDGTRLSIL.

This chain connects TRBV6-5 to TRBJ1-2; 8 nucleotides match TRBD1. The germline gives CDR1 MNHEY, CDR2 SVGAGI. Unmatched junction bases numbered 6, after V lost 2 bases and J lost 4 bases. This CDR3 region has 15 residues. The CDR3 loop is CASSYAGQVSYGYTF. The CDR3, as DNA: TGTGCCAGCAGTTACGCGGGACAGGTGTCCTATGGCTACACCTTC.

The chain couples TRBV7-2 to TRBJ2-2, with 8 bases identical to TRBD2. CDR1 SGHTA and CDR2 FQGNSA come from the germline V gene. The trim removed 5 bases at V and 5 bases at J, leaving 13 bases unmatched. The CDR3 loop spans 17 amino acids. This CDR3 is CASSHVGYSGATGELFF. CDR3 sequence (DNA): TGTGCCAGCAGCCATGTGGGTTATAGCGGGGCAACCGGGGAGCTGTTTTTT.

This sequence joins TRBV5-1 and TRBJ2-7; perhaps TRBD1 as D (6 bases). Trimming pared 0 bases from V and 2 bases from J, leaving 12 bases between. The CDR3 consists of 15 residues. Germline CDR1 and CDR2: SGHRS and YFSETQ. Written as DNA, the CDR3 is TGCGCCAGCAGCTTGGCGACACAGGGCCCCTACGAGCAGTACTTC. Its translation: CASSLATQGPYEQYF.

The chain employs TRBV20-1 and TRBJ1-1, with 8 bases aligning to TRBD1. V dropped 6 bases and J dropped 10; count of bases not matched to a gene: 7. Germline loops: CDR1 DFQATT, CDR2 SNEGSKA (reference sequence). The CDR3 contains 11 residues. The chain's CDR3 is CSAPTGAVAFF. In DNA, the CDR3 is TGCAGTGCGCCGACAGGGGCGGTAGCTTTCTTT.

The V call is TRBV10-2, the J call TRBJ2-1, with a tentative D call TRBD2 (6 bases). Germline assignment: CDR1 WSHSY and CDR2 SAAADI. The CDR3 length is 15 residues. V was shortened by 4 bases and J by 8 bases, with 18 bases between the two germline ends. CDR3 DNA sequence: TGCGCCAGCAGTGCTTTACTAGCTGGCCTCCATGAGCAGTTCTTC. It encodes CASSALLAGLHEQFF.

V is TRBV12-3 or TRBV12-4 and J is TRBJ1-2; tentatively, D is TRBD1 (6 bases). The CDR3 spans 13 residues. Trimming shortened V by 7 bases and J by 4 bases, and 13 bases separated the two germline ends. The CDR3 reads CASTYQGSYGYTF. CDR3 nucleotides: TGTGCCAGCACCTATCAGGGGAGCTATGGCTACACCTTC.

This rearrangement joins TRBV14 to TRBJ1-1; no firm D call. The CDR3 length is 14 residues. The V gene lost 0 bases and the J gene lost 5 bases, with 10 bases spanning the gap. The germline V gene has CDR1 SGHDN and CDR2 FVKESK. The CDR3 DNA is TGTGCCAGCAGCCAAGACTACGACGGGACTGAAGCTTTCTTT. This sequence encodes CASSQDYDGTEAFF.

V and J are TRBV19 and TRBJ2-7, with D maybe TRBD1 (6 bases). The CDR3 covers 14 residues. Trimming left V 1 base short and J 7 bases short, with 14 bases between. In germline, CDR1 is LNHDA, CDR2 SQIVND (reference sequence). CDR3 sequence reads: CASSIGHRVGEQYF. The CDR3 DNA is TGTGCCAGTAGTATAGGTCACAGGGTAGGAGAGCAGTACTTC.

The chain employs TRBV11-2 and TRBJ1-5; D is unresolved. The CDR3 has 13 residues. Germline lookup yields CDR1 SGHAT and CDR2 FQNNGV. V lost 2 bases and J lost 6, with 8 bases in between. The CDR3 protein is CASSLTSVQPQHF. The DNA for the CDR3 is TGTGCCAGCAGCTTAACCAGTGTTCAGCCCCAGCATTTT.

The J gene is TRBJ1-6, the V gene TRBV10-3; no clear D gene. The germline gives CDR1 ENHRY, CDR2 SYGVKD. The CDR3 has 15 amino acids. Trimming pared 2 bases from V and 10 bases from J, leaving 15 bases between. The DNA for the CDR3 is TGTGCCATCAGTGAGGTCGGGGAGAGAGACTCACCCCTCCACTTT. Protein: CAISEVGERDSPLHF.

This clone was counted once. The rearrangement links TRBV7-3 to TRBJ2-2; 12 bases agree with TRBD2. The CDR3 runs to 16 residues. The germline gives CDR1 SGHTA, CDR2 FQGTGA. Trimming took 5 bases from V and 7 from J; bases not matched to a gene: 8. CDR3 coding DNA: TGTGCCAGCAGCCCAACTAGCGGGGGGAGGAGCGGGGAGCTGTTTTTT. As protein: CASSPTSGGRSGELFF.

The J gene is TRBJ2-7, the V gene TRBV7-7, with D possibly matching TRBD2 (5 bases). The CDR3 totals 16 residues. Germline V lookup: CDR1 SSHAT, CDR2 FNYEAQ (reference sequence). The V end was cut by 1 base, the J end by 3 bases, with 16 bases between. CDR3 residues: CASSLDLGLPVYEQYV. CDR3 nucleotides: TGTGCCAGCAGCTTAGACCTCGGACTGCCCGTCTACGAGCAGTACGTC.

The chain carries TRBV27 and TRBJ2-7, with 7 nucleotides matching TRBD2. Germline values: CDR1 MNHEY, CDR2 SMNVEV (reference sequence). The junction had 4 bases not matched to a gene; V was cut back by 3 bases and J by 2 bases. The CDR3 loop spans 14 amino acids. The CDR3 loop is CASSFLAVPYEQYF. DNA of the CDR3: TGTGCCAGCAGTTTCCTAGCGGTTCCCTACGAGCAGTACTTC.

The chain links TRBV25-1 to TRBJ1-6, with TRBD1 as a possible D gene (5 bases). The CDR3 contains 15 residues. The germline V gene encodes CDR1 MGHDK and CDR2 SYGVNS. V lost 2 bases to trimming and J lost 10 bases, with 15 bases between them. The CDR3 DNA is TGTGCCAGCAGTGAACACCCAGGGTTTAAGTCACCCCTCCACTTT. Its protein is CASSEHPGFKSPLHF.

This clone showed up just a few times. The gene calls are TRBV3-1 (or the pseudogene TRBV3-2) and TRBJ1-6; unclear D gene. With 1 base removed from V and 7 bases from J, the gap between germline ends came to 14 bases. The length of the CDR3 is 16 residues. CDR1 and CDR2 (germline): LGHDT, YNNKEL (reference sequence). The CDR3 here is CASSQGSGLGNSPLHF. CDR3 nucleotide sequence: TGTGCCAGCAGCCAAGGAAGCGGACTCGGCAATTCACCCCTCCACTTT.

CDR3 loop: CASSFPGQETQYF. The CDR3 nucleotides read TGTGCCAGCAGCTTCCCAGGACAAGAGACCCAGTACTTC. The chain employs TRBV7-8 and TRBJ2-5; D unresolved. Germline-derived CDR1 and CDR2 are SGHVS and FQNEAQ. Trimming shortened V by 3 bases and J by 2 bases, and 7 bases separated the two germline ends. There are 13 residues in the CDR3.

The chain combines TRBV10-3 with TRBJ1-3; perhaps TRBD1 as D (6 bases). The V and J ends lost 0 bases and 3 bases respectively, with 12 bases between them. Germline lookup yields CDR1 ENHRY and CDR2 SYGVKD. There are 16 residues in the CDR3. The CDR3 DNA reads TGTGCCATCAGTGAGTCCTTATACAGGGTTGGAAACACCATATATTTT. This gives the protein CAISESLYRVGNTIYF.

The rearrangement joins TRBV7-2 to TRBJ1-1, with D possibly matching TRBD1 (6 bases). V dropped 5 bases and J dropped 10 bases, with 17 bases sitting between them. The CDR3 totals 13 residues. The germline V gene encodes CDR1 SGHTA and CDR2 FQGNSA. CDR3 protein: CASSIEHREGAFF. DNA for the CDR3: TGTGCCAGCAGCATCGAACACAGGGAGGGAGCTTTCTTT.

The chain has TRBV18 and TRBJ1-1, with D possibly TRBD1 on 6 matching bases. The V end was cut by 5 bases, the J end by 5 bases, with 12 bases between. CDR1 and CDR2 from the germline V gene are KGHSH and LQKENI. This CDR3 has 13 amino acids. Here the CDR3 DNA reads TGTGCCAGCTCAGCAGGGGTGTGGACTGAAGCTTTCTTT. Residues: CASSAGVWTEAFF.

The chain links TRBV29-1 to TRBJ1-2; D is possibly TRBD1 (5 bases). This CDR3 is 13 amino acids long. CDR1 is SQVTM and CDR2 is ANQGSEA in the germline V gene. V dropped 3 bases and J dropped 4 bases, with 12 bases sitting between them. CDR3 region: CSVESHRTYGYTF. CDR3 coding DNA: TGCAGCGTTGAGTCGCACAGGACCTATGGCTACACCTTC.

The V call is TRBV25-1, the J call TRBJ1-1; 7 bases are a match to TRBD1. Looked up from germline, CDR1 is MGHDK and CDR2 is SYGVNS. The J segment lost 7 bases and the V segment lost 1 base, leaving 3 bases of the junction unmatched. CDR3 length: 13 residues. The CDR3, as DNA: TGTGCCAGCAGTGAATTAGGGGGCATTGAAGCTTTCTTT. Translation gives CASSELGGIEAFF.

The genes are TRBV19 and TRBJ2-1, with D tentatively TRBD1 (6 bases). Germline assignment: CDR1 LNHDA and CDR2 SQIVND (reference sequence). The ends were cut back, 6 bases at V and 0 bases at J, with 18 bases in the middle. This CDR3 is 17 amino acids long. This CDR3 reads CASRSLRGWSSYNEQFF. The CDR3 nucleotides read TGTGCCAGTAGGAGCCTCAGGGGCTGGAGCTCCTACAATGAGCAGTTCTTC. The full variable domain, rest sourced from reference TRBV19 and TRBJ2-1, is DGGITQSPKYLFRKEGQNVTLSCEQNLNHDAMYWYRQDPGQGLRLIYYSQIVNDFQKGDIAEGYSVSREKKESFPLTVTSAQKNPTAFYLCASRSLRGWSSYNEQFFGPGTRLTVL.

The chain combines TRBV19 with TRBJ1-2, with a tentative D call TRBD1 (6 bases). The CDR3 spans 12 residues. Looked up from germline, CDR1 is LNHDA and CDR2 is SQIVND (reference sequence). Trimming pared 4 bases from V and 7 bases from J, leaving 10 bases between. In nucleotides, the CDR3 is TGTGCCAGTAGTAGGGGGCCTATTGGCTACACCTTC. It encodes CASSRGPIGYTF.

The J gene is TRBJ1-5, the V gene TRBV15; D remains unclear. V was trimmed by 5 bases and J by 4 bases, leaving 12 bases between them. Germline CDR1 LNHNV, CDR2 YYDKDF (reference sequence). The CDR3 runs to 14 residues. The CDR3 reads CATSRTRGNQPQHF. The CDR3 region has the DNA TGTGCCACCAGCCGAACGAGAGGAAATCAGCCCCAGCATTTT.